One sample yielded the 18 T cell receptor beta chains listed below, sequenced in a study of blood T cell repertoires in COVID-19. The table came from immunoSEQ multiplex PCR; TCRdb's copy has only in-frame clones and leaves some out. The sample carries around 61,000 clones, 75% to 90% recorded once. What was sequenced was peripheral blood. The source of these receptors is an older woman with COVID-19, enrolled during active disease.

CDR3 DNA: TGTGCCAGCAGTTCCGGACTAGCGACAACCTACGAGCAGTACTTC. This translates into CASSSGLATTYEQYF. The chain recombines TRBV28 with TRBJ2-7; the match to TRBD2 covers 9 bases. The V gene's germline CDR1 is MDHEN and CDR2 SYDVKM. This CDR3 spans 15 amino acids. With V trimmed by 4 bases and J by 2 bases, 6 bases remained unmatched.

This chain joins TRBV7-2 and TRBJ2-3, with D maybe TRBD2 (6 bases). Germline CDR1 SGHTA, CDR2 FQGNSA. Trimming shortened V by 1 base and J by 2 bases, and 7 bases separated the two germline ends. CDR3 length: 14 residues. The CDR3 sequence is CASSLGGVTDTQYF. For the CDR3, the DNA is TGTGCCAGCAGCTTAGGGGGGGTCACAGATACGCAGTATTTT.

The chain employs TRBV28 and TRBJ2-7; possibly TRBD1 for D (6 bases). The V and J ends lost 6 bases and 0 bases respectively, with 24 bases between them. CDR3 length: 18 residues. Germline CDR1 reads MDHEN; CDR2 reads SYDVKM. This CDR3 reads CASSRTKMTGTHSYEQYF. The DNA of the CDR3 is TGTGCCAGCAGCCGAACTAAAATGACAGGCACCCACTCCTACGAGCAGTACTTC. Full variable domain (outside the CDR3, taken from reference TRBV28 and TRBJ2-7): DVKVTQSSRYLVKRTGEKVFLECVQDMDHENMFWYRQDPGLGLRLIYFSYDVKMKEKGDIPEGYSVSREKKERFSLILESASTNQTSMYLCASSRTKMTGTHSYEQYFGPGTRLTVT.

The J gene is TRBJ2-1, the V gene TRBV7-2; D gene unclear. The germline CDR1 and CDR2 sequences are SGHTA and FQGNSA. The CDR3 loop spans 14 amino acids. Trimming took 3 bases from V and 7 from J, leaving 13 bases between them. The CDR3 protein is CASSFRYVYNEQFF. In nucleotides, the CDR3 is TGTGCCAGCAGCTTCCGTTATGTCTATAATGAGCAGTTCTTC. The full variable domain, its missing parts supplied by reference TRBV7-2 and TRBJ2-1, is GAGVSQSPSNKVTEKGKDVELRCDPISGHTALYWYRQSLGQGLEFLIYFQGNSAPDKSGLPSDRFSAERTGGSVSTLTIQRTQQEDSAVYLCASSFRYVYNEQFFGPGTRLTVL.

This CDR3 is CASSLLAGGPSYEQYF. For the CDR3, the DNA is TGTGCCAGCAGCTTATTAGCGGGAGGGCCTTCCTACGAGCAGTACTTC. V and J are TRBV7-9 and TRBJ2-7; 11 nucleotides agree with TRBD2. The CDR3 consists of 16 residues. V gave up 2 bases and J gave up 1 base; unmatched junction bases: 4. Germline values: CDR1 SEHNR, CDR2 FQNEAQ (reference sequence).

This chain links TRBV10-2 with TRBJ2-7; perhaps TRBD1 as D (6 bases). Trimming removed 2 bases from V and 5 bases from J, with 13 bases in between. Germline CDR1 reads WSHSY; CDR2 reads SAAADI. This CDR3 is 14 amino acids long. CDR3 sequence reads: CASSEPGVVHEQYF. The CDR3 DNA follows: TGCGCCAGCAGTGAGCCAGGGGTCGTCCACGAGCAGTACTTC.

This chain joins TRBV5-1 and TRBJ1-1, with 10 bases identical to TRBD1. Germline V gene lookup returns CDR1 SGHRS and CDR2 YFSETQ. CDR3 length: 16 residues. After removal of 3 bases from V and 0 bases from J, the junction contained 5 bases not matched to a gene. The CDR3 here is CASSSGQGVLNTEAFF. CDR3 nucleotides: TGCGCCAGCAGCTCCGGACAGGGGGTCTTGAACACTGAAGCTTTCTTT.

This clone showed up just once. The chain employs TRBV28 and TRBJ2-2; 10 nucleotides align to TRBD2. The CDR3 has 22 residues. V lost 10 bases to trimming and J lost 0 bases; unmatched junction nucleotides: 26. Looked up from germline, CDR1 is MDHEN and CDR2 is SYDVKM. CDR3 in amino acids: CATNGAQGEASGRTSNTGELFF. The CDR3 region has the DNA TGTGCCACCAATGGCGCGCAGGGTGAGGCTAGCGGGAGAACTTCGAACACCGGGGAGCTGTTTTTT.

The J gene is TRBJ1-1, the V gene TRBV2; no firm D call. Germline V gene data show CDR1 as SNHLY and CDR2 as FYNNEI. CDR3 length: 12 residues. V was trimmed by 6 bases and J by 5 bases, leaving 10 bases between them. CDR3 bases: TGTGCCAGCAGCCCGGGAGGGACTGAAGCTTTCTTT. Translated, it gives CASSPGGTEAFF. Based on the CDR3 plus reference TRBV2 and TRBJ1-1, the full variable domain is EPEVTQTPSHQVTQMGQEVILRCVPISNHLYFYWYRQILGQKVEFLVSFYNNEISEKSEIFDDQFSVERPDGSNFTLKIRSTKLEDSAMYFCASSPGGTEAFFGQGTRLTVV.

This clone was observed a few times. The chain combines TRBV19 with TRBJ1-2, with D perhaps TRBD1 (6 bases). This CDR3 has 15 residues. Trimming took 1 base from V and 6 from J, leaving 15 bases between them. CDR1 is LNHDA, CDR2 SQIVND, per germline (reference sequence). CDR3 sequence reads: CASSIVPGGVDGYTF. In DNA, the CDR3 is TGTGCCAGTAGTATAGTACCGGGGGGCGTTGATGGCTACACCTTC.

The gene calls are TRBV7-2 and TRBJ2-1; 11 bases match TRBD2. Per the germline V gene, CDR1 is SGHTA and CDR2 is FQGNSA. The ends lost 5 bases at V and 8 bases at J; junction bases unmatched: 8. The CDR3 runs to 15 residues. The CDR3 bases are TGTGCCAGCAGCCCCACGGGACTAGCGGCCCATGAGCAGTTCTTC. This translates into CASSPTGLAAHEQFF. Looking up the rest from reference TRBV7-2 and TRBJ2-1 gives the full variable domain: GAGVSQSPSNKVTEKGKDVELRCDPISGHTALYWYRQSLGQGLEFLIYFQGNSAPDKSGLPSDRFSAERTGGSVSTLTIQRTQQEDSAVYLCASSPTGLAAHEQFFGPGTRLTVL.

The CDR3 DNA is TGTGCCAGCAGTCGGGGACAGGGGAACACCATATATTTT. Amino acid sequence: CASSRGQGNTIYF. The chain has TRBV12-3 or TRBV12-4 and TRBJ1-3; 10 positions agree with TRBD1. The trim removed 5 bases at V and 7 bases at J, leaving 2 bases unmatched. The CDR3 sequence is 13 residues long.

J is TRBJ1-4 and V is TRBV6-5, with a possible D match to TRBD1 (5 bases). The ends were cut back, 3 bases at V and 3 bases at J, with 14 bases in the middle. The V gene's germline CDR1 is MNHEY and CDR2 SVGAGI. The CDR3 length is 16 residues. For the CDR3, the DNA is TGTGCCAGCAGTTATGATGTGTGGGGGGCTAATGAAAAACTGTTTTTT. Its protein product is CASSYDVWGANEKLFF.

V gene TRBV7-9 combines with J gene TRBJ2-7, with D perhaps matching TRBD2 (6 bases). Germline lookup yields CDR1 SEHNR and CDR2 FQNEAQ (reference sequence). The V end lost 4 bases, the J end lost 3 bases, and 13 bases lay between the germline ends. The CDR3 loop spans 14 amino acids. This CDR3 is CASSSTGVNYEQYF. CDR3 bases: TGTGCCAGCAGCTCCACGGGGGTTAACTACGAGCAGTACTTC.

This clone was picked up one time. V is TRBV28 and J is TRBJ2-3; 16 nucleotides match TRBD2. This CDR3 is built from 20 residues. Germline lookup yields CDR1 MDHEN and CDR2 SYDVKM. The V gene end was trimmed by 5 bases and the J gene end by 0 bases; junction bases not matched to a gene: 11. The CDR3 reads CASSLLRGLAGGQSTDTQYF. As DNA, the CDR3 is TGTGCCAGCAGTCTCCTCCGGGGACTAGCGGGAGGGCAGAGCACAGATACGCAGTATTTT. Filled out from reference TRBV28 and TRBJ2-3, the complete variable domain reads DVKVTQSSRYLVKRTGEKVFLECVQDMDHENMFWYRQDPGLGLRLIYFSYDVKMKEKGDIPEGYSVSREKKERFSLILESASTNQTSMYLCASSLLRGLAGGQSTDTQYFGPGTRLTVL.

This clone was seen once. The chain has TRBV9 and TRBJ1-2, with a tentative D call TRBD1 (6 bases). Trimming left V 0 bases short and J 2 bases short, with 8 bases between. CDR1 and CDR2 (germline): SGDLS, YYNGEE. The CDR3 spans 14 residues. The CDR3 sequence: CASSVEDRNYGYTF. Here the CDR3 DNA reads TGTGCCAGCAGCGTAGAGGACAGAAACTATGGCTACACCTTC.

The chain uses TRBV2 and TRBJ2-1, with 10 bases matching TRBD1. The CDR3 contains 15 residues. The V gene end was trimmed by 6 bases and the J gene end by 9 bases; junction bases not matched to a gene: 11. Germline values: CDR1 SNHLY, CDR2 FYNNEI. The CDR3 here is CASRQRTGGLAEQFF. CDR3 bases: TGTGCCAGCAGGCAACGGACAGGGGGTTTGGCTGAGCAGTTCTTC.

The chain employs TRBV19 and TRBJ1-2; 11 nucleotides match TRBD1. The CDR3 has 14 residues. The germline V gene encodes CDR1 LNHDA and CDR2 SQIVND (reference sequence). V was clipped by 7 bases and J by 7 bases; unmatched bases: 8. The CDR3: CASTGQGAVGGYTF. Written as DNA, the CDR3 is TGTGCCAGTACTGGACAGGGGGCAGTCGGTGGCTACACCTTC.